The clone carrying this TCR beta chain is large (0.1 to 1%). As yet, its antigen is unknown. This record belongs to a study of T cells in localized non-small cell lung cancer. Study results and caveats: Adjacent lung was found to contain a median around 58 of the top 100 tumor clones.

The V end was cut by 1 base, the J end by 3 bases, with 6 bases between. The CDR3 consists of 13 residues. The germline V gene encodes CDR1 KGHSH and CDR2 LQKENI. Repertoires were generated with immunoSEQ multiplex PCR, while TCRdb's copy carries only in-frame clones and drops some. This table holds some 2,500 clones, about a quarter found once. In each case, adjacent lung free of atypia was taken at least 2 cm from the tumor margin. This sequence was found in a man between 35 and 75 years old with stage II lung adenocarcinoma. The sequenced sample was normal lung tissue next to the tumor, obtained before any cancer treatment. The V call is TRBV18, the J call TRBJ2-5; no clear D. CDR3 in DNA: TGTGCCAGCTCACCACGGTTGAAAGAGACCCAGTACTTC. Translation gives CASSPRLKETQYF.